This TCR beta chain was identified in a study of control samples from healthy donors and cancer patients. Here immunoSEQ multiplex PCR was the method, and the copy in TCRdb shows in-frame clones only, minus some. Of 24,000 or so clones listed, more than 80% are singletons. The CDR3 is 11 residues long. CDR1 LNHDA and CDR2 SQIVND come from the germline V gene (reference sequence). The V end was cut by 3 bases, the J end by 5 bases, with 4 bases between. This receptor was identified in a man aged 55-75 years with head and neck cancer. Source material: PBMCs. This chain links TRBV19 with TRBJ2-5, with D uncertain. CDR3 sequence: CASSMAETQYF. In DNA form, the CDR3 reads TGTGCCAGTAGTATGGCCGAGACCCAGTACTTC. The full variable domain, rest sourced from reference TRBV19 and TRBJ2-5, is DGGITQSPKYLFRKEGQNVTLSCEQNLNHDAMYWYRQDPGQGLRLIYYSQIVNDFQKGDIAEGYSVSREKKESFPLTVTSAQKNPTAFYLCASSMAETQYFGPGTRLLVL.